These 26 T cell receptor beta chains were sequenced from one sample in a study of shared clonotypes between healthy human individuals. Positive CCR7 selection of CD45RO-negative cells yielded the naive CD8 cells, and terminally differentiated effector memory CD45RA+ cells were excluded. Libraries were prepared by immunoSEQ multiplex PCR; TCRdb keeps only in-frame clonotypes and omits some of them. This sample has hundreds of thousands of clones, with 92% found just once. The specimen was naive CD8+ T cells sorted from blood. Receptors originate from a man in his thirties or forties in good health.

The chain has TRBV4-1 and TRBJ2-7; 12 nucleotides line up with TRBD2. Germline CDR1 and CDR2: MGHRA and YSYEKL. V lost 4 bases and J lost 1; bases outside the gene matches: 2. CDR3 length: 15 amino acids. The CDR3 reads CASSRLAGASYEQYF. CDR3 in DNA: TGCGCCAGCAGCCGACTAGCGGGAGCGTCCTACGAGCAGTACTTC.

CDR3 in amino acids: CASSARTSSASYEQYF. DNA of the CDR3: TGTGCCAGCAGCGCCCGAACTAGCTCCGCCTCCTACGAGCAGTACTTC. The V gene is TRBV9, the J gene TRBJ2-7, with a tentative D call TRBD2 (6 bases). The V and J ends lost 3 bases and 0 bases respectively, with 16 bases between them. This CDR3 has 16 residues. CDR1 SGDLS and CDR2 YYNGEE come from the germline V gene.

The chain's CDR3 is CASSSRERTDTQYF. In DNA, the CDR3 is TGTGCCAGTAGTTCAAGGGAGCGCACAGATACGCAGTATTTT. V and J are TRBV19 and TRBJ2-3; maybe TRBD2 (5 bases). CDR1 is LNHDA and CDR2 is SQIVND in the germline V gene (reference sequence). The V end was cut by 5 bases, the J end by 1 base, with 10 bases between. This CDR3 is 14 amino acids long.

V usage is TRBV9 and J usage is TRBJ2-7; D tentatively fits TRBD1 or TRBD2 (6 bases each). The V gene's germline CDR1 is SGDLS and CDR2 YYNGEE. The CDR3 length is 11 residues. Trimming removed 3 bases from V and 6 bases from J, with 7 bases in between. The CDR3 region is CASSEGGEQYF. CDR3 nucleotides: TGTGCCAGCAGCGAGGGGGGCGAGCAGTACTTC.

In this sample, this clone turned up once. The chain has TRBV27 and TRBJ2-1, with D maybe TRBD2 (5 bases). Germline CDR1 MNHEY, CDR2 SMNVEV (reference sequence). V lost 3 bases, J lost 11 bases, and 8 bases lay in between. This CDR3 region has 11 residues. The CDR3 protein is CASSFPGKQFF. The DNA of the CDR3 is TGTGCCAGCAGTTTTCCGGGAAAGCAGTTCTTC.

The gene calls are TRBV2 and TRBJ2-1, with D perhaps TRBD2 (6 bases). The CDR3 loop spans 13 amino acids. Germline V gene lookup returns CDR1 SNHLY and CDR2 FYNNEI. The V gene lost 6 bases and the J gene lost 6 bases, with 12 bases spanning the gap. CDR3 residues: CASSAPSVNEQFF. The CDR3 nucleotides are TGTGCCAGCAGCGCCCCTAGCGTCAATGAGCAGTTCTTC.

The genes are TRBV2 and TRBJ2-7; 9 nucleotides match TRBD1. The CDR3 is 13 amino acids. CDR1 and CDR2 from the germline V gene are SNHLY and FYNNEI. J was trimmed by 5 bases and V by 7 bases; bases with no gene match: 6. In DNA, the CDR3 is TGTGCCAGCAACCGACAGGGGGGAAACGAGCAGTACTTC. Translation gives CASNRQGGNEQYF. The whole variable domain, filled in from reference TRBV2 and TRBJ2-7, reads EPEVTQTPSHQVTQMGQEVILRCVPISNHLYFYWYRQILGQKVEFLVSFYNNEISEKSEIFDDQFSVERPDGSNFTLKIRSTKLEDSAMYFCASNRQGGNEQYFGPGTRLTVT.

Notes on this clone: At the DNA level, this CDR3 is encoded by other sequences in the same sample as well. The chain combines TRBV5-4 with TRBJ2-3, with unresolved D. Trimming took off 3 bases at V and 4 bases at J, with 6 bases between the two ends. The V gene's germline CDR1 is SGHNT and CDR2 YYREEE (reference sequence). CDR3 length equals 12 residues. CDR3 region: CASSSPPDTQYF. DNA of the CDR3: TGTGCCAGCAGCTCACCCCCAGATACGCAGTATTTT.

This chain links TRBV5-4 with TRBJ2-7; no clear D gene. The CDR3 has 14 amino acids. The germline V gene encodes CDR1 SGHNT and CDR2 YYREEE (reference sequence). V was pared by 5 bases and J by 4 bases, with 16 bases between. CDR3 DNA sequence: TGTGCCAGCAGTTTCCAAGGGTCCAATTACGAGCAGTACTTC. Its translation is CASSFQGSNYEQYF.

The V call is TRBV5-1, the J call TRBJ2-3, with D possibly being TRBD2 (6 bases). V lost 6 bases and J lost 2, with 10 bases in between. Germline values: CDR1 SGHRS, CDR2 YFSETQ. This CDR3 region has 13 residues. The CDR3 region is CASIAANTDTQYF. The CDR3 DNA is TGCGCCAGCATAGCGGCCAACACAGATACGCAGTATTTT.

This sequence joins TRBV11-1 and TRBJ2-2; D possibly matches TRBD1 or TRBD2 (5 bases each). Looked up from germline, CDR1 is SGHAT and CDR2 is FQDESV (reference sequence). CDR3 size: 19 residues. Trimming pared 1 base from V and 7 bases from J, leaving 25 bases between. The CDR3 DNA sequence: TGTGCCAGCAGCTTAGTGGGACGGAGGCTCACAGTCAACGACGGGGAGCTGTTTTTT. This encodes CASSLVGRRLTVNDGELFF.

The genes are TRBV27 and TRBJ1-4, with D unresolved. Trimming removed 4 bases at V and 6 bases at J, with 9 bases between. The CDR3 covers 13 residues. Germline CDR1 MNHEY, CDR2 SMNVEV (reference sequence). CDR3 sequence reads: CASSSRAHEKLFF. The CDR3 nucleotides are TGTGCCAGCAGTTCCCGGGCTCATGAAAAACTGTTTTTT.

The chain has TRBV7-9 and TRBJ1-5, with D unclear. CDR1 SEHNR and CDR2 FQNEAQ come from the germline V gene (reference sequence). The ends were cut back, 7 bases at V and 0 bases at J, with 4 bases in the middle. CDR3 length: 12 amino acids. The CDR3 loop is CASTDSNQPQHF. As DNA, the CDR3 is TGTGCCAGCACGGATAGCAATCAGCCCCAGCATTTT.

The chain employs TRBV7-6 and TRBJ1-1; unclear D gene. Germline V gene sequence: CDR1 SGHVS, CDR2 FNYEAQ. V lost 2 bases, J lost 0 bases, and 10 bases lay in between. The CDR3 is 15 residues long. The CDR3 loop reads CASSLSKSLNTEAFF. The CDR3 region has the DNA TGTGCCAGCAGCTTATCCAAGAGTCTGAACACTGAAGCTTTCTTT.

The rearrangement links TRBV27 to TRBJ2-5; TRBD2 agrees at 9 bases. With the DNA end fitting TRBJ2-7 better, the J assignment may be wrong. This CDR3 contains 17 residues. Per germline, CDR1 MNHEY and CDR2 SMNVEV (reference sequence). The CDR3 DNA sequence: TGTGCCAGCAGTTTATCGATAGGGGGCGGGAGGGTCTACGAGCAGTACTTC. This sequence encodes CASSLSIGGGRVYEQYF.

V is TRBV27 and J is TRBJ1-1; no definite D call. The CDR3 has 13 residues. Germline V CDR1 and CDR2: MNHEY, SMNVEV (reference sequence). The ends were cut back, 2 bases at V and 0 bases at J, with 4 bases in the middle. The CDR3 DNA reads TGTGCCAGCAGTTTAATGATGAACACTGAAGCTTTCTTT. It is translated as CASSLMMNTEAFF.

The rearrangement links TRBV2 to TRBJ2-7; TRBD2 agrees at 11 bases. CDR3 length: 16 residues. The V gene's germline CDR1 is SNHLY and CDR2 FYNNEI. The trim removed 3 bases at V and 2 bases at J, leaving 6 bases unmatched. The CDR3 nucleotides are TGTGCCAGCAGTGAGGTCCCGGGACTAGCGGCCTACGAGCAGTACTTC. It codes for CASSEVPGLAAYEQYF.

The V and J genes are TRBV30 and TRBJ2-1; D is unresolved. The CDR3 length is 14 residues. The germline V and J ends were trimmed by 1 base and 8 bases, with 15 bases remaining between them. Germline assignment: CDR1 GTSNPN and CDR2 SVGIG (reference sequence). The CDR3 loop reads CAWSELSRTDEQFF. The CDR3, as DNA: TGTGCCTGGAGTGAGCTGAGTCGGACCGATGAGCAGTTCTTC.

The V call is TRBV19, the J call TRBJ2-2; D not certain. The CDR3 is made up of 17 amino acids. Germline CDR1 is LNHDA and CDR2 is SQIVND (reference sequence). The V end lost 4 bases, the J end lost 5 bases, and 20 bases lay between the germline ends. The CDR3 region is CASSTRLNSRSTGELFF. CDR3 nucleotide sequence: TGTGCCAGTAGTACGCGGCTGAATAGCCGGAGTACCGGGGAGCTGTTTTTT.

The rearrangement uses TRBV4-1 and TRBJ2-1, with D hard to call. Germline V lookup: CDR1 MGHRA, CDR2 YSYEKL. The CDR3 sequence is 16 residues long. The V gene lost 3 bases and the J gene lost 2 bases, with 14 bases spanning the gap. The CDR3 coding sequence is TGCGCCAGCAGCCAGAGCGTAGCCGCGGCCTACAATGAGCAGTTCTTC. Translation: CASSQSVAAAYNEQFF.

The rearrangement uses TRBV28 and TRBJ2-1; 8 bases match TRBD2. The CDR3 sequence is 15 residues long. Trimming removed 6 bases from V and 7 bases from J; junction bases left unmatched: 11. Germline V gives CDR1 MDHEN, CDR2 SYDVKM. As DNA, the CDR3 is TGTGCCAGCAGGATTAGCGGGACTAGATTGAATGAGCAGTTCTTC. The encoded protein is CASRISGTRLNEQFF.

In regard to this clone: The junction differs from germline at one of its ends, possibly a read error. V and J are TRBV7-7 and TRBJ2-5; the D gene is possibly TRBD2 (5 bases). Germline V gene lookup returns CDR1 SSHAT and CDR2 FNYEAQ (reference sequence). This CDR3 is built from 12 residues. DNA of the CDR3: TGTGCCGGCAGCCCGGGGCAAGAGACCCAGTACTTC. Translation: CAGSPGQETQYF.

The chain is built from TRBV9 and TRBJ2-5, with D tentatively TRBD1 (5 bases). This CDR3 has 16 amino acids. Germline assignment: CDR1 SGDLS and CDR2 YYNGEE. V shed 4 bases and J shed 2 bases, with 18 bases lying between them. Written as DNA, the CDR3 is TGTGCCAGCAGCACCCGTAGGGGCGGTAATCAAGAGACCCAGTACTTC. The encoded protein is CASSTRRGGNQETQYF.

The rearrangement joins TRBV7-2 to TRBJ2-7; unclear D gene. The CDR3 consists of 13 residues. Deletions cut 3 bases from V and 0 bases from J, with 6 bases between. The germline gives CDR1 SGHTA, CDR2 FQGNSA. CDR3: CASSFSASYEQYF. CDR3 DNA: TGTGCCAGCAGCTTCTCTGCCTCCTACGAGCAGTACTTC.

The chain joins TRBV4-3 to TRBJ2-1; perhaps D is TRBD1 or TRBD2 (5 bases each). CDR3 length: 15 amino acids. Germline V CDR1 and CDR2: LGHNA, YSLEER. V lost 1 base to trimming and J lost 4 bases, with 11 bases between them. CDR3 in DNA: TGCGCCAGCAGCCAAGCTGGGACCACATACAATGAGCAGTTCTTC. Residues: CASSQAGTTYNEQFF.

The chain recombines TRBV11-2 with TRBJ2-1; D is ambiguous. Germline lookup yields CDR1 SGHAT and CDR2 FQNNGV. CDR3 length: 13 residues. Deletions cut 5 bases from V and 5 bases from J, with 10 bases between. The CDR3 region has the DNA TGTGCCAGCAGCGCTAGACTTAACAATGAGCAGTTCTTC. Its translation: CASSARLNNEQFF.